The 17 T cell receptor beta chains presented below share a single source sample, sequenced in a study of T cell responses to AZD1222 COVID-19 vaccine listed by TCRdb under 2021. The time point label for this specimen denotes: baseline before first vaccination. Libraries were constructed by the immunoSEQ multiplex PCR assay. The clones in this table, taken by TCRdb from immuneACCESS, are in-frame only. Not every clone is retained; where verified, under half of the shortfall comes from an unresolved V gene, and the cause of the rest is unknown. This sample has approximately 100,000 clones in its table, and approximately 91% of those were observed once. 4.5% of the sample is in the top ten clones. This material consisted of peripheral blood, taken on day 0 of AZD1222 vaccination. These receptors all stem from an adult in good health.

This chain connects TRBV20-1 to TRBJ1-2; D ambiguous. Germline V gene lookup returns CDR1 DFQATT and CDR2 SNEGSKA (reference sequence). Trimming stripped 4 bases from V and 7 bases from J, with 7 bases between. The CDR3 spans 10 residues. CDR3 coding DNA: TGCAGTGCTAAGGCAGGTGGCTACACCTTC. This sequence encodes CSAKAGGYTF.

This clone was counted once. The J gene is TRBJ1-2, the V gene TRBV14; D remains ambiguous. There are 15 residues in the CDR3. Germline V gives CDR1 SGHDN, CDR2 FVKESK. The V gene lost 0 bases and the J gene lost 6 bases, with 14 bases spanning the gap. The CDR3 DNA reads as TGTGCCAGCAGCCAAGAAATAACTAGGTGGGATGGCTACACCTTC. Its translation: CASSQEITRWDGYTF.

V usage is TRBV11-2 and J usage is TRBJ2-1, with 7 bases lining up with TRBD1. V shed 1 base and J 7 bases; nucleotides not matched to a gene: 7. The germline gives CDR1 SGHAT, CDR2 FQNNGV. This CDR3 is built from 15 residues. The CDR3 protein is CASSLGGGRINEQFF. As DNA, the CDR3 is TGTGCCAGCAGCTTAGGAGGGGGCCGTATTAATGAGCAGTTCTTC. The entire variable domain, with the rest obtained from reference TRBV11-2 and TRBJ2-1, is as follows: EAGVAQSPRYKIIEKRQSVAFWCNPISGHATLYWYQQILGQGPKLLIQFQNNGVVDDSQLPKDRFSAERLKGVDSTLKIQPAKLEDSAVYLCASSLGGGRINEQFFGPGTRLTVL.

This clone was detected only once. V gene TRBV6-2 or TRBV6-3 combines with J gene TRBJ2-7; D is possibly TRBD1 (5 bases). Germline assignment: CDR1 MNHEY and CDR2 SVGEGT. The CDR3 has 15 amino acids. Trimming took 6 bases from V and 2 from J, leaving 17 bases between them. In nucleotides, the CDR3 is TGTGCCAGCAGCGAACCGACAGTGATAGCCTACGAGCAGTACTTC. The encoded protein is CASSEPTVIAYEQYF.

Here the CDR3 reads CASSFGTSLTYEQYF. The CDR3 nucleotides are TGTGCCAGCAGCTTCGGGACTAGTTTAACCTACGAGCAGTACTTC. This chain connects TRBV2 to TRBJ2-7; 8 nucleotides match TRBD2. From germline, CDR1 is SNHLY and CDR2 FYNNEI. The CDR3 covers 15 residues. J was trimmed by 2 bases and V by 6 bases; bases with no gene match: 9.

The chain employs TRBV6-2 or TRBV6-3 and TRBJ2-7, with D unclear. V lost 4 bases, J lost 6 bases, and 7 bases lay in between. Germline V gives CDR1 MNHEY, CDR2 SVGEGT. There are 11 residues in the CDR3. CDR3 region: CASSWATEQYF. CDR3 nucleotides: TGTGCCAGCAGTTGGGCTACCGAGCAGTACTTC.

For the CDR3, the DNA is TGTGCCAGCAGCGTTAGGGACAGGGGGGACACTGAAGCTTTCTTT. Its protein product is CASSVRDRGDTEAFF. The rearrangement joins TRBV7-9 to TRBJ1-1; 11 positions agree with TRBD1. The CDR3 is 15 residues long. Germline-derived CDR1 and CDR2 are SEHNR and FQNEAQ (reference sequence). Unmatched junction bases numbered 5, after V lost 5 bases and J lost 3 bases.

The rearrangement joins TRBV3-1 (or the pseudogene TRBV3-2) to TRBJ1-6; no reliable D call. Trimming cost V 3 bases and J 5 bases, with 14 bases left between them. CDR3 size: 16 residues. Germline CDR1 LGHDT, CDR2 YNNKEL (reference sequence). This CDR3 reads CASSQFRSRDNSPLHF. CDR3 coding DNA: TGTGCCAGCAGCCAGTTTCGGTCTCGGGATAATTCACCCCTCCACTTT.

This rearrangement joins TRBV5-1 to TRBJ1-1; possible D gene TRBD1, 6 bases. Deletions cut 1 base from V and 4 bases from J, with 11 bases between. CDR1 and CDR2 from the germline V gene are SGHRS and YFSETQ. The CDR3 length is 14 residues. This chain's CDR3 is CASSLSGVSTEAFF. The CDR3 DNA reads as TGCGCCAGCAGCTTGTCAGGGGTAAGCACTGAAGCTTTCTTT.

This rearrangement joins TRBV7-2 to TRBJ1-4, with D possibly matching TRBD1 (5 bases). This CDR3 is 14 amino acids long. Trimming took off 5 bases at V and 0 bases at J, with 7 bases between the two ends. CDR1 SGHTA and CDR2 FQGNSA come from the germline V gene. CDR3 in DNA: TGTGCCAGCAGCGTACAGGCAACTAATGAAAAACTGTTTTTT. The encoded protein is CASSVQATNEKLFF.

CDR3 amino acids: CASSAGTGYLGYTF. The CDR3 DNA sequence: TGTGCCAGCAGCGCCGGGACAGGCTACCTGGGCTACACCTTC. This sequence joins TRBV27 and TRBJ1-2; 8 bases fit TRBD1. Trimming removed 6 bases from V and 8 bases from J; junction bases left unmatched: 11. Germline V gene lookup returns CDR1 MNHEY and CDR2 SMNVEV (reference sequence). This CDR3 region has 14 residues.

This rearrangement joins TRBV6-4 to TRBJ2-3; 14 bases agree with TRBD2. This CDR3 has 17 amino acids. The V gene's germline CDR1 is MRHNA and CDR2 SNTAGT. The V gene end was trimmed by 8 bases and the J gene end by 7 bases; junction bases not matched to a gene: 14. The CDR3 sequence: CASRRTSGGSSPYTQYF. The CDR3 bases are TGTGCCAGCCGCCGGACTAGCGGGGGGTCCTCTCCTTATACGCAGTATTTT.

The gene calls are TRBV12-5 and TRBJ1-1; TRBD1 is a possible D gene (5 bases). This CDR3 has 14 amino acids. Germline CDR1 and CDR2: LGHNT and FRNRAP. Between the trimmed V and J ends, which lost 2 bases and 4 bases, there was a span of 11 bases. The CDR3 loop is CASGLWGIGTEAFF. The CDR3 nucleotides read TGTGCTAGTGGTTTGTGGGGGATTGGCACTGAAGCTTTCTTT.

The genes are TRBV5-1 and TRBJ2-6, with 9 bases matching TRBD1. CDR1 is SGHRS, CDR2 YFSETQ, per germline. The CDR3 sequence is 16 residues long. J gave up 3 bases and V 2 bases, and 3 bases lay outside the gene matches. CDR3 bases: TGCGCCAGCAGCTTACAGGGGGCAGGTGGGGCCAACGTCCTGACTTTC. This encodes CASSLQGAGGANVLTF.

The chain is built from TRBV20-1 and TRBJ1-2, with D uncertain. The CDR3 is made up of 11 amino acids. Germline V gives CDR1 DFQATT, CDR2 SNEGSKA (reference sequence). Trimming stripped 3 bases from V and 8 bases from J, with 10 bases between. The CDR3 is CSASLVGGYTF. CDR3 bases: TGCAGTGCTAGTCTCGTGGGGGGCTACACCTTC.

J is TRBJ1-2 and V is TRBV6-4; D ambiguous. The ends were cut back, 8 bases at V and 6 bases at J, with 22 bases in the middle. The CDR3 length is 15 residues. Germline V CDR1 and CDR2: MRHNA, SNTAGT. The CDR3 spells CASGSTGRRPHGYTF. The CDR3 nucleotides are TGTGCCAGCGGCAGTACCGGGAGGCGCCCCCATGGCTACACCTTC.

This chain joins TRBV11-1 and TRBJ2-3; 9 nucleotides line up with TRBD1. Germline V gene sequence: CDR1 SGHAT, CDR2 FQDESV (reference sequence). The V and J ends lost 5 bases and 4 bases, in that order; junction bases with no gene match: 4. The CDR3 loop spans 14 amino acids. The CDR3 reads CASSRDRVPDTQYF. The DNA for the CDR3 is TGTGCCAGCAGCAGGGACAGGGTGCCAGATACGCAGTATTTT.